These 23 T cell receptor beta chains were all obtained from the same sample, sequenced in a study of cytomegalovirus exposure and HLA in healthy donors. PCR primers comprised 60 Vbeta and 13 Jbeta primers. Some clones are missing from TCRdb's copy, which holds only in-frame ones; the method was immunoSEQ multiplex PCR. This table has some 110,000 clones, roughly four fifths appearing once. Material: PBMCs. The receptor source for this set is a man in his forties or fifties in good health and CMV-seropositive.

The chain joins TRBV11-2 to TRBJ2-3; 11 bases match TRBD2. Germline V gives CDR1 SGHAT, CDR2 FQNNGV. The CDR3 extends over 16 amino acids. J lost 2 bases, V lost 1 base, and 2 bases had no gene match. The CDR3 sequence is CASSLGLAGITDTQYF. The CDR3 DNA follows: TGTGCCAGCAGCTTAGGACTAGCGGGGATCACAGATACGCAGTATTTT.

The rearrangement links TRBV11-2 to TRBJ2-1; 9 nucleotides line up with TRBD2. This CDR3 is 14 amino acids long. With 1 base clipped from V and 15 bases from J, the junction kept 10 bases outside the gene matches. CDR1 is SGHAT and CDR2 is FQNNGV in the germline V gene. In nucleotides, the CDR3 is TGTGCCAGCAGCTTAGCTCCAATCGGGACTAGCCTGTTCTTC. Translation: CASSLAPIGTSLFF.

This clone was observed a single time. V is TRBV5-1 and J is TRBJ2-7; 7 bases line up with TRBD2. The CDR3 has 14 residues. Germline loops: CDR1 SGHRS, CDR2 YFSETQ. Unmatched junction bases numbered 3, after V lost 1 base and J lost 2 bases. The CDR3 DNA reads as TGCGCCAGCAGCTTGAGCGGGGCCGCCTACGAGCAGTACTTC. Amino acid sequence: CASSLSGAAYEQYF.

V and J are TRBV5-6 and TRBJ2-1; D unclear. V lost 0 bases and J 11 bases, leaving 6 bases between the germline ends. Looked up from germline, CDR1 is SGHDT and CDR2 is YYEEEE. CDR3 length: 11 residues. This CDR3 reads CASSLDSKQFF. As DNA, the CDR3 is TGTGCCAGCAGCTTGGACAGCAAGCAGTTCTTC.

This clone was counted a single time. The CDR3 sequence is CASRPQGPLSIQYF. For the CDR3, the DNA is TGTGCCAGCCGCCCACAGGGTCCTCTTTCTATTCAGTACTTC. The V and J genes are TRBV25-1 and TRBJ2-4; a weak D match, TRBD1 (6 bases). The CDR3 length is 14 residues. Germline CDR1 is MGHDK and CDR2 is SYGVNS. The V end lost 8 bases, the J end lost 10 bases, and 21 bases lay between the germline ends. Variable domain in full (rest from reference TRBV25-1 and TRBJ2-4): EADIYQTPRYLVIGTGKKITLECSQTMGHDKMYWYQQDPGMELHLIHYSYGVNSTEKGDLSSESTVSRIRTEHFPLTLESARPSHTSQYLCASRPQGPLSIQYFGAGTRLSVL.

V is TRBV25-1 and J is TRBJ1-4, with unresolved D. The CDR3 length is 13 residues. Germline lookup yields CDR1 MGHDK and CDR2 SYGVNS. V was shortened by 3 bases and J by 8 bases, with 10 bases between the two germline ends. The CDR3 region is CASSDEQREKLFF. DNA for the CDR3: TGTGCCAGCAGTGATGAGCAGCGAGAAAAACTGTTTTTT.

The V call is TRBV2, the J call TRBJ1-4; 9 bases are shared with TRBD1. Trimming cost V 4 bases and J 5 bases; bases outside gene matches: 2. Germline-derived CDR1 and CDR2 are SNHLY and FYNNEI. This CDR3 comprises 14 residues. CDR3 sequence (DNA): TGTGCCAGCAGTGGAGGGACAGGGAATGAAAAACTGTTTTTT. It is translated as CASSGGTGNEKLFF.

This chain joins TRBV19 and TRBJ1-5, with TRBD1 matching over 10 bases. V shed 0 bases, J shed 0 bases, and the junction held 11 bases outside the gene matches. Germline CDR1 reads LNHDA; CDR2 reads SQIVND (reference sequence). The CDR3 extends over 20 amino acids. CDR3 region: CASSIDLWGTGDNSNQPQHF. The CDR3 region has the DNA TGTGCCAGTAGTATAGATCTATGGGGGACAGGGGATAATAGCAATCAGCCCCAGCATTTT.

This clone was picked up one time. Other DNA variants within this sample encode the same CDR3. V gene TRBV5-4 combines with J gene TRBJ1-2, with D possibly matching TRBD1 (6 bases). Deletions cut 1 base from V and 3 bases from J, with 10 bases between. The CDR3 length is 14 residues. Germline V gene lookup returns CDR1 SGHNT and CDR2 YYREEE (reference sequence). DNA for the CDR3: TGTGCCAGCAGCTTGATGGGGGCGGACTATGGCTACACCTTC. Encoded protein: CASSLMGADYGYTF.

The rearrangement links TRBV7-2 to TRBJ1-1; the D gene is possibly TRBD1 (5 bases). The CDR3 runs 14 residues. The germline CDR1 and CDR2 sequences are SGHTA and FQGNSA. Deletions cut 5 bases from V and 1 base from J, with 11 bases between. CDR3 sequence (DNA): TGTGCCAGCAGCCGGACACTGCAGAACACTGAAGCTTTCTTT. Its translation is CASSRTLQNTEAFF.

The CDR3 region is CASSLGGGGRTNEKLFF. For the CDR3, the DNA is TGTGCCAGCAGCTTAGGGGGGGGCGGAAGAACTAATGAAAAACTGTTTTTT. The chain couples TRBV7-2 to TRBJ1-4; TRBD1 might be the D (6 bases). The germline V gene encodes CDR1 SGHTA and CDR2 FQGNSA. This CDR3 spans 17 amino acids. Trimming removed 1 base at V and 1 base at J, with 13 bases between.

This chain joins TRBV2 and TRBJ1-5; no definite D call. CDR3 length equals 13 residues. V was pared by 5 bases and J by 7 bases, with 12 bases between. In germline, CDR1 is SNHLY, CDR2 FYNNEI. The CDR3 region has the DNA TGTGCCAGCAGTAACCAGATGGCCCAGCCCCAGCATTTT. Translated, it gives CASSNQMAQPQHF.

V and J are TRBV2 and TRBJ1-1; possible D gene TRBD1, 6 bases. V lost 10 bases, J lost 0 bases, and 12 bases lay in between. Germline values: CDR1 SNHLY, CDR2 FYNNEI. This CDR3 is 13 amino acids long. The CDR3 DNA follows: TGTGCCACGGACAGCTCCATGAACACTGAAGCTTTCTTT. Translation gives CATDSSMNTEAFF.

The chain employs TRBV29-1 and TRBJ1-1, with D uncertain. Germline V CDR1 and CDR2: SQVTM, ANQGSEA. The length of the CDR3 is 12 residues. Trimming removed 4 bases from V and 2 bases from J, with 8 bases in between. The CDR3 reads CSVGRVNTEAFF. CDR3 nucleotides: TGCAGCGTTGGGAGGGTAAACACTGAAGCTTTCTTT.

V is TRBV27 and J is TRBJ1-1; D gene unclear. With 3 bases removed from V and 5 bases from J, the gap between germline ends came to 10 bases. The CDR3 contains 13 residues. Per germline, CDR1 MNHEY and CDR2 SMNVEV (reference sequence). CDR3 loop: CASSFASLTEAFF. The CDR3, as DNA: TGTGCCAGCAGTTTTGCCAGTTTAACTGAAGCTTTCTTT.

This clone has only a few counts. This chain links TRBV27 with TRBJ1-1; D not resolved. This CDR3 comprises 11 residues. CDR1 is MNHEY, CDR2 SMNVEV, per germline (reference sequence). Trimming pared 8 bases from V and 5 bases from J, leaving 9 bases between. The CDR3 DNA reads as TGTGCCAGCGCCACCGGGACTGAAGCTTTCTTT. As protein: CASATGTEAFF.

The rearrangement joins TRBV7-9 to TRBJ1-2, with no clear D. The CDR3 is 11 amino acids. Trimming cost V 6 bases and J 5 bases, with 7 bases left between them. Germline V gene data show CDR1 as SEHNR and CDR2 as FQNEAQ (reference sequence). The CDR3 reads CASRLAYGYTF. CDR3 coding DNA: TGTGCCAGCAGGCTAGCTTATGGCTACACCTTC.

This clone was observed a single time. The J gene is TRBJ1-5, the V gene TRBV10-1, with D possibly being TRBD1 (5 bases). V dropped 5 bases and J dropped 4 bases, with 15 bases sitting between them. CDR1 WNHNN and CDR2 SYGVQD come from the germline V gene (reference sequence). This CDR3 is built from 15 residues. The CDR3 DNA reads TGCGCCAGCAGTTCGGGACGGGGGGGAAATCAGCCCCAGCATTTT. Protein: CASSSGRGGNQPQHF.

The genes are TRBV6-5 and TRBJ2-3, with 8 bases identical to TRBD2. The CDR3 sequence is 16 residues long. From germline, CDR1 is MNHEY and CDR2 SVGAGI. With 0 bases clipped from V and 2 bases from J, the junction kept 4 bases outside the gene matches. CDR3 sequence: CASSYSAGGYTDTQYF. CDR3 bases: TGTGCCAGCAGTTACTCCGCGGGGGGTTACACAGATACGCAGTATTTT.

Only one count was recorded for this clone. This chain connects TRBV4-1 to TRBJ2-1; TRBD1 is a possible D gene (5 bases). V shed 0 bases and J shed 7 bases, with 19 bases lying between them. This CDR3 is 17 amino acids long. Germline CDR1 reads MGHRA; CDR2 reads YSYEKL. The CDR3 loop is CASSQETARRRGNEQFF. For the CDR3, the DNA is TGCGCCAGCAGCCAAGAGACAGCGCGCCGGAGAGGAAATGAGCAGTTCTTC.

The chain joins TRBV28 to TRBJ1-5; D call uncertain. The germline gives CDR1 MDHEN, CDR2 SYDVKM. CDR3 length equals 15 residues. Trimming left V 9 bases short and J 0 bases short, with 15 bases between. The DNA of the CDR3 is TGTGCCAGTCGAGGTTGGCCCCATAGCAATCAGCCCCAGCATTTT. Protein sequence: CASRGWPHSNQPQHF.

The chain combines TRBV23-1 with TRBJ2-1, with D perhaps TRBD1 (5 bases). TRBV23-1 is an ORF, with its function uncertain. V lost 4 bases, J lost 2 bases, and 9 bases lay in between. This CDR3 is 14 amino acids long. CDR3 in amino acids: CASSLGVTYNEQFF. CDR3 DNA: TGCGCCAGCAGTCTAGGGGTCACCTACAATGAGCAGTTCTTC.

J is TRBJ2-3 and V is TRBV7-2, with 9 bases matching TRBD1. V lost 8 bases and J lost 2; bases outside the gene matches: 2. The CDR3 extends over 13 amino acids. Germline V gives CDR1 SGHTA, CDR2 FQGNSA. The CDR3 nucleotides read TGTGCCAGCGGGACAGGGTTCACAGATACGCAGTATTTT. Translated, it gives CASGTGFTDTQYF.